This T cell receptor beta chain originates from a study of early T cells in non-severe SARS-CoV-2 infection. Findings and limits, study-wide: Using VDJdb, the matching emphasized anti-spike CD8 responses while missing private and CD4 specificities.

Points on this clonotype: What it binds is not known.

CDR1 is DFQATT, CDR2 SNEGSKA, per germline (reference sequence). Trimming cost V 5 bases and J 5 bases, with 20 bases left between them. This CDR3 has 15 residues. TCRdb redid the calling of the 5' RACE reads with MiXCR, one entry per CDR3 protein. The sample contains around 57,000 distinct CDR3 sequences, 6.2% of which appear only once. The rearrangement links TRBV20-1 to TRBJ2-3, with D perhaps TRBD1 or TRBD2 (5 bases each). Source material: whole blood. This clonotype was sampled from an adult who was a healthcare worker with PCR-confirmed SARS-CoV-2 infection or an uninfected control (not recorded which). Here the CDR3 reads CSALLIEGPEDTQYF. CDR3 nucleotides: TGCAGTGCTCTCCTGATCGAGGGGCCGGAAGATACGCAGTATTTT.